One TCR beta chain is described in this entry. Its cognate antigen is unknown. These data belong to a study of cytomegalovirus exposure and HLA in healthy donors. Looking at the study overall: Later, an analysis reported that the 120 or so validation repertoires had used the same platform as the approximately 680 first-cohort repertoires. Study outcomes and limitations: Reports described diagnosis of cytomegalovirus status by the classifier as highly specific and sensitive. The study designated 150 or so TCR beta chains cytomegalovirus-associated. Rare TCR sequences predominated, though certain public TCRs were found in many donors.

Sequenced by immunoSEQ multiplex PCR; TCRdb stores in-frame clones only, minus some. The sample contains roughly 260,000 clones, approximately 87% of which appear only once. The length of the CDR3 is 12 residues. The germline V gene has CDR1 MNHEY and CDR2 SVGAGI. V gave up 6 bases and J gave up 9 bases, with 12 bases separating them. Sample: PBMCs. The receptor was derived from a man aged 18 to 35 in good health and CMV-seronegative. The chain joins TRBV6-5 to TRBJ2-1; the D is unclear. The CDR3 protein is CASRLEVGEQFF. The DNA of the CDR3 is TGTGCCAGCAGGCTAGAGGTGGGTGAGCAGTTCTTC.